This T cell receptor beta chain originates from a study of blood T cell repertoires in COVID-19. Turning to the study itself: PBMCs, B-cell-depleted T cells, or T cells provided the cDNA or gDNA that made up the material.

Everyone who took part was roughly 18 to 89 years old, and they came from fewer than 25 US areas. Original methodology: For nucleated cells, counts were estimated from reference gene primer amplification. Profiled with immunoSEQ multiplex PCR; TCRdb holds only in-frame clones, not every one. V, J and clone size were drawn from that table, and D and trimming were deduced from the DNA. This table has roughly 330,000 clones, around 87% appearing once. V lost 1 base, J lost 12 bases, and 11 bases stayed unmatched. The CDR3 has 16 amino acids. CDR1 is SGHTA and CDR2 is FQGNSA in the germline V gene. This TCR was recovered from a woman aged 25-40 years who had recovered from COVID-19. Sequences were obtained from PBMCs or T cells enriched from blood (not recorded which). The V gene is TRBV7-2, the J gene TRBJ2-4; TRBD2 matches 11 bases. The CDR3 DNA follows: TGTGCCAGCAGCTTAGTAGCCCTAGCGGGGGGACCGGATCAGTACTTC. This gives the protein CASSLVALAGGPDQYF.